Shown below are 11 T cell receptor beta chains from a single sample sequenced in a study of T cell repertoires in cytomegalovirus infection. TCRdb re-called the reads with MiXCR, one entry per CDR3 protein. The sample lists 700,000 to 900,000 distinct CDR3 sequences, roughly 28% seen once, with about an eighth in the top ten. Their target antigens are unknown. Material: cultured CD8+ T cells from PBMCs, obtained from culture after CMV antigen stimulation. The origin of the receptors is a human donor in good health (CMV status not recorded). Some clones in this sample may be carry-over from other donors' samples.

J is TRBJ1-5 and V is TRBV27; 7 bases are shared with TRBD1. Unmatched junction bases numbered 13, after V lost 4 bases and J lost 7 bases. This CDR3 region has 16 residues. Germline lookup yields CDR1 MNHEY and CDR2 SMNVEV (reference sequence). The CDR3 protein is CASSSLQTGLGQPQHF. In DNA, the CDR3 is TGTGCCAGCAGTTCCCTCCAGACAGGGTTAGGACAGCCCCAGCATTTT.

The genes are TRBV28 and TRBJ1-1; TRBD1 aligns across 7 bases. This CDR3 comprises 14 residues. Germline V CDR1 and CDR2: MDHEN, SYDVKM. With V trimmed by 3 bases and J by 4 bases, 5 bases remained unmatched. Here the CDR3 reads CASSFQGQSTEAFF. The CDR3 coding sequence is TGTGCCAGCAGTTTTCAGGGACAGAGCACTGAAGCTTTCTTT.

The CDR3 nucleotides read TGCGCCAGCAGCCAAGATGGGGAGAGTGGCACTGAAGCTTTCTTT. This sequence encodes CASSQDGESGTEAFF. This chain uses TRBV4-3 with TRBJ1-1; D uncertain. Between the trimmed V and J ends, which lost 0 bases and 4 bases, there was a span of 12 bases. The V gene's germline CDR1 is LGHNA and CDR2 YSLEER. CDR3 length equals 15 residues.

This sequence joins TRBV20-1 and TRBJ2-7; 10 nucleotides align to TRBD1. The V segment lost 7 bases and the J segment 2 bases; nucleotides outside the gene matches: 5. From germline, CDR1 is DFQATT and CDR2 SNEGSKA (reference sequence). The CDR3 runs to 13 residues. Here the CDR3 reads CSGGTGDTYEQYF. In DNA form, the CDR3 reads TGCAGTGGGGGGACAGGGGACACCTACGAGCAGTACTTC.

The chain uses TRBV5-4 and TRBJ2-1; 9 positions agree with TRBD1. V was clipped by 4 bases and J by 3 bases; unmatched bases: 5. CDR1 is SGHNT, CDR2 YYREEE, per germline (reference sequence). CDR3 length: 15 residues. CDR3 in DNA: TGTGCCAGCAGCCTGGACAGGGGAAACTACAATGAGCAGTTCTTC. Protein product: CASSLDRGNYNEQFF.

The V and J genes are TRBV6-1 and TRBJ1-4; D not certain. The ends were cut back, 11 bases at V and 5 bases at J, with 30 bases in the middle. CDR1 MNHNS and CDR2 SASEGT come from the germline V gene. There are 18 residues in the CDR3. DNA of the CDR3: TGTGCCGCCTTTGCTTCGGAGTTCAGCCAGGCTCCAAATGAAAAACTGTTTTTT. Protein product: CAAFASEFSQAPNEKLFF.

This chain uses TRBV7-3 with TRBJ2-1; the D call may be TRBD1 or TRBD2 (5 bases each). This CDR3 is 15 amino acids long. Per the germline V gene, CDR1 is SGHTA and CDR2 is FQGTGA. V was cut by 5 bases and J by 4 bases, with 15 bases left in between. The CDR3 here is CASSRSGTEYNEQFF. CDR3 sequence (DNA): TGTGCCAGCAGCCGATCTGGGACGGAGTACAATGAGCAGTTCTTC.

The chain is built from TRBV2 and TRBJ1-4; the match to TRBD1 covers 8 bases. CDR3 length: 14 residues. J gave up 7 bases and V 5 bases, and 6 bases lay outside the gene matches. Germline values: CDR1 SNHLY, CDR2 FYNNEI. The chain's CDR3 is CASSRQGKVEKLFF. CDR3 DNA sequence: TGTGCCAGCAGTCGACAGGGGAAAGTTGAAAAACTGTTTTTT.

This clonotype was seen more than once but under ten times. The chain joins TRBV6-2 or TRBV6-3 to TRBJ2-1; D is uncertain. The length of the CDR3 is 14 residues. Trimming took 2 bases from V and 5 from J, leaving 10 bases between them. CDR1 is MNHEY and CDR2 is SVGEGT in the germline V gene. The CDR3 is CASSYGPGHNEQFF. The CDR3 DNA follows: TGTGCCAGCAGTTACGGTCCCGGCCACAATGAGCAGTTCTTC.

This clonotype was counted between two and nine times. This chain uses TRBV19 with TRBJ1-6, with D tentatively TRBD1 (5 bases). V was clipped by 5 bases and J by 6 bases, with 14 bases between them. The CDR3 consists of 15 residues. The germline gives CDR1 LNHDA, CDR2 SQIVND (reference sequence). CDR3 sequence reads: CASSFSTAFNSPLHF. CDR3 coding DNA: TGTGCCAGTAGTTTCTCGACAGCTTTTAATTCACCCCTCCACTTT.

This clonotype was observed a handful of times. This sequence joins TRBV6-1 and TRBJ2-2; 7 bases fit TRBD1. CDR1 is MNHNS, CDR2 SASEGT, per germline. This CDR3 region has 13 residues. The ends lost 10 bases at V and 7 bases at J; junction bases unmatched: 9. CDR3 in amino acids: CAIPGGWIGELFF. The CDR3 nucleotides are TGTGCCATCCCAGGGGGTTGGATCGGGGAGCTGTTTTTT.